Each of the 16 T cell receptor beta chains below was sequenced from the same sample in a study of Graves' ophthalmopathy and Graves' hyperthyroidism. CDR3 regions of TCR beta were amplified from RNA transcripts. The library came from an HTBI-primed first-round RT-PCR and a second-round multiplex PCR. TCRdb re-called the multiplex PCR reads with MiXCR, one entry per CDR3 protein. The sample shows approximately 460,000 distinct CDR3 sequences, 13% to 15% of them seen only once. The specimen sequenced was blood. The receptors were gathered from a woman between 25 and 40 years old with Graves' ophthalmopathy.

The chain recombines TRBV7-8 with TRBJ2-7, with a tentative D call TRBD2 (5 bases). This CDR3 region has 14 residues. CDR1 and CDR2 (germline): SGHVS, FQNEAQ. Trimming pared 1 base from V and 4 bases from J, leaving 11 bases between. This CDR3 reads CASSLGSTGYEQYF. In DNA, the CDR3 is TGTGCCAGCAGCTTAGGGTCCACGGGGTACGAGCAGTACTTC.

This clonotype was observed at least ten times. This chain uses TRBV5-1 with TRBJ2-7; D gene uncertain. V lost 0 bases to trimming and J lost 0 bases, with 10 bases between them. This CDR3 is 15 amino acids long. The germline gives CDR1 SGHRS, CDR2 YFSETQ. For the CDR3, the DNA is TGCGCCAGCAGCTTGGAGCCAGGTTCCTCCTACGAGCAGTACTTC. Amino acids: CASSLEPGSSYEQYF.

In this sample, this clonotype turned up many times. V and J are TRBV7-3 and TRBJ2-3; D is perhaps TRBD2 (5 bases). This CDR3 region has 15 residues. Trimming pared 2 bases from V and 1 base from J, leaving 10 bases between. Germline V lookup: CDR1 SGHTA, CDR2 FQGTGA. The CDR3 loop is CASSLSGLRTDTQYF. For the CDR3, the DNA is TGTGCCAGCAGCTTATCCGGACTCCGCACAGATACGCAGTATTTT.

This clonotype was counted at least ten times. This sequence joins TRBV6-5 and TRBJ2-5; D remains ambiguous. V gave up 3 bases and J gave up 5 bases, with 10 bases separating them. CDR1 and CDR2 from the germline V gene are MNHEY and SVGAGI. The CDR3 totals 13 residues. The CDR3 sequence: CASSYGVLETQYF. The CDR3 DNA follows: TGTGCCAGCAGTTATGGGGTATTGGAGACCCAGTACTTC.

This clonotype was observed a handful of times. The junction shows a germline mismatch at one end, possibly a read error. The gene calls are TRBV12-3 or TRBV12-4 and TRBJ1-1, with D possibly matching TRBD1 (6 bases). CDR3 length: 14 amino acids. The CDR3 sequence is CASSRQVTNTDAFF. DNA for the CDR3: TGTGCCAGCAGTAGACAGGTTACGAACACTGATGCTTTCTTT.

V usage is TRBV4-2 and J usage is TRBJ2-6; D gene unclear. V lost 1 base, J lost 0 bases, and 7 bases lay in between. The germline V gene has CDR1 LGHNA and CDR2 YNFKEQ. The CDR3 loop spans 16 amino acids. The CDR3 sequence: CASSQGISSGANVLTF. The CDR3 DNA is TGTGCCAGCAGCCAAGGTATCAGCTCTGGGGCCAACGTCCTGACTTTC.

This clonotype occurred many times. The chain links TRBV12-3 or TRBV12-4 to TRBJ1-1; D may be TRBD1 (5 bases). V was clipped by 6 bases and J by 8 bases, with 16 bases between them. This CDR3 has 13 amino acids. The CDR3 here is CASSPIIRGEAFF. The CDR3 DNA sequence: TGTGCCAGCAGCCCAATCATTCGGGGGGAAGCTTTCTTT.

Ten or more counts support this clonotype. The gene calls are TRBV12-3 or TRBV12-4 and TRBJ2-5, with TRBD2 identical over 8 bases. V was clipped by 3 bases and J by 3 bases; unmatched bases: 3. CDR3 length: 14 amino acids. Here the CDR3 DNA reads TGTGCCAGCAGTTTTGGAGCGGGGGAAGAGACCCAGTACTTC. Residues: CASSFGAGEETQYF.

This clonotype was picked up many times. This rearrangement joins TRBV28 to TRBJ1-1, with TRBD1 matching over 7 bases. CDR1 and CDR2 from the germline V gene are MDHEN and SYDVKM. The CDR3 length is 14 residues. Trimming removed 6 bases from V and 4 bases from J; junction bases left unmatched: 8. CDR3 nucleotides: TGTGCCAGCAGCCTGGGGGGGACAGCCACTGAAGCTTTCTTT. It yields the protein CASSLGGTATEAFF.

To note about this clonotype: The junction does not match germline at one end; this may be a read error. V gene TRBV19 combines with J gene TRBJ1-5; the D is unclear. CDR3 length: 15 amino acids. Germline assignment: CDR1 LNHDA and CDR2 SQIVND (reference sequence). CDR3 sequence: CASSIGPLSNQPQRF. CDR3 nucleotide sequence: TGTGCCAGTAGTATAGGGCCCCTGAGCAATCAGCCCCAGCGTTTT. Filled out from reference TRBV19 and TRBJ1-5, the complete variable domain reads DGGITQSPKYLFRKEGQNVTLSCEQNLNHDAMYWYRQDPGQGLRLIYYSQIVNDFQKGDIAEGYSVSREKKESFPLTVTSAQKNPTAFYLCASSIGPLSNQPQRFGDGTRLSIL.

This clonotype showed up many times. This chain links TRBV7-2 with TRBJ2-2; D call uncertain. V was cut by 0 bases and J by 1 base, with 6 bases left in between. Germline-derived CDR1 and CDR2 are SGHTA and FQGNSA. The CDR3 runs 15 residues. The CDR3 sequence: CASSLAFLNTGELFF. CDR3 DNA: TGTGCCAGCAGCTTAGCTTTCTTGAACACCGGGGAGCTGTTTTTT.

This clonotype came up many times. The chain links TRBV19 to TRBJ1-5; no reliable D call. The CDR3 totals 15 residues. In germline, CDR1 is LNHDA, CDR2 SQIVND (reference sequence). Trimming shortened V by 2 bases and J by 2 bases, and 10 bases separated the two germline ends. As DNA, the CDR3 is TGTGCCAGTAGTATATGGCAGAGGGGCAATCAGCCCCAGCATTTT. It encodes CASSIWQRGNQPQHF.

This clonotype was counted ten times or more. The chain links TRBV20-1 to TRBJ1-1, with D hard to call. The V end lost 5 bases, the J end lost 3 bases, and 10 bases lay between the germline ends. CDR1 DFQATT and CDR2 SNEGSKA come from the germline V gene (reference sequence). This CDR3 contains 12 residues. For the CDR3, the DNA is TGCAGTGCTGCCCGGGAGGACACTGAAGCTTTCTTT. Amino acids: CSAAREDTEAFF.

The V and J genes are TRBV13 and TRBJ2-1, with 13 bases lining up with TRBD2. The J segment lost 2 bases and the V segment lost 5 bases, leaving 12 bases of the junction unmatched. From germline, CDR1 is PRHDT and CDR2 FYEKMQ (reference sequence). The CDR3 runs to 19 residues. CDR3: CASSPHEWTSGRAYNEQFF. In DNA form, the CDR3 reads TGTGCCAGCAGCCCCCATGAATGGACTAGCGGGAGAGCCTACAATGAGCAGTTCTTC.

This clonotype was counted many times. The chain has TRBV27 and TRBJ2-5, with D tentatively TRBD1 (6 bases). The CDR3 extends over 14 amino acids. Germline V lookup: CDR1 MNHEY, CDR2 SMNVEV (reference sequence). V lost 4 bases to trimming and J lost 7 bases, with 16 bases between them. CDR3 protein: CASSSTGPMVTQYF. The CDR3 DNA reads TGTGCCAGCAGTTCTACAGGGCCAATGGTGACCCAGTACTTC.

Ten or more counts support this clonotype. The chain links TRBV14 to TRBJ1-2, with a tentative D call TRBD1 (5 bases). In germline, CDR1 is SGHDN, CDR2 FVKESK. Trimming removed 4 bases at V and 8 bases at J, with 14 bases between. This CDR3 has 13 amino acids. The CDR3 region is CASSPWGNGGYTF. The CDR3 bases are TGTGCCAGCAGCCCTTGGGGGAACGGAGGCTACACCTTC.